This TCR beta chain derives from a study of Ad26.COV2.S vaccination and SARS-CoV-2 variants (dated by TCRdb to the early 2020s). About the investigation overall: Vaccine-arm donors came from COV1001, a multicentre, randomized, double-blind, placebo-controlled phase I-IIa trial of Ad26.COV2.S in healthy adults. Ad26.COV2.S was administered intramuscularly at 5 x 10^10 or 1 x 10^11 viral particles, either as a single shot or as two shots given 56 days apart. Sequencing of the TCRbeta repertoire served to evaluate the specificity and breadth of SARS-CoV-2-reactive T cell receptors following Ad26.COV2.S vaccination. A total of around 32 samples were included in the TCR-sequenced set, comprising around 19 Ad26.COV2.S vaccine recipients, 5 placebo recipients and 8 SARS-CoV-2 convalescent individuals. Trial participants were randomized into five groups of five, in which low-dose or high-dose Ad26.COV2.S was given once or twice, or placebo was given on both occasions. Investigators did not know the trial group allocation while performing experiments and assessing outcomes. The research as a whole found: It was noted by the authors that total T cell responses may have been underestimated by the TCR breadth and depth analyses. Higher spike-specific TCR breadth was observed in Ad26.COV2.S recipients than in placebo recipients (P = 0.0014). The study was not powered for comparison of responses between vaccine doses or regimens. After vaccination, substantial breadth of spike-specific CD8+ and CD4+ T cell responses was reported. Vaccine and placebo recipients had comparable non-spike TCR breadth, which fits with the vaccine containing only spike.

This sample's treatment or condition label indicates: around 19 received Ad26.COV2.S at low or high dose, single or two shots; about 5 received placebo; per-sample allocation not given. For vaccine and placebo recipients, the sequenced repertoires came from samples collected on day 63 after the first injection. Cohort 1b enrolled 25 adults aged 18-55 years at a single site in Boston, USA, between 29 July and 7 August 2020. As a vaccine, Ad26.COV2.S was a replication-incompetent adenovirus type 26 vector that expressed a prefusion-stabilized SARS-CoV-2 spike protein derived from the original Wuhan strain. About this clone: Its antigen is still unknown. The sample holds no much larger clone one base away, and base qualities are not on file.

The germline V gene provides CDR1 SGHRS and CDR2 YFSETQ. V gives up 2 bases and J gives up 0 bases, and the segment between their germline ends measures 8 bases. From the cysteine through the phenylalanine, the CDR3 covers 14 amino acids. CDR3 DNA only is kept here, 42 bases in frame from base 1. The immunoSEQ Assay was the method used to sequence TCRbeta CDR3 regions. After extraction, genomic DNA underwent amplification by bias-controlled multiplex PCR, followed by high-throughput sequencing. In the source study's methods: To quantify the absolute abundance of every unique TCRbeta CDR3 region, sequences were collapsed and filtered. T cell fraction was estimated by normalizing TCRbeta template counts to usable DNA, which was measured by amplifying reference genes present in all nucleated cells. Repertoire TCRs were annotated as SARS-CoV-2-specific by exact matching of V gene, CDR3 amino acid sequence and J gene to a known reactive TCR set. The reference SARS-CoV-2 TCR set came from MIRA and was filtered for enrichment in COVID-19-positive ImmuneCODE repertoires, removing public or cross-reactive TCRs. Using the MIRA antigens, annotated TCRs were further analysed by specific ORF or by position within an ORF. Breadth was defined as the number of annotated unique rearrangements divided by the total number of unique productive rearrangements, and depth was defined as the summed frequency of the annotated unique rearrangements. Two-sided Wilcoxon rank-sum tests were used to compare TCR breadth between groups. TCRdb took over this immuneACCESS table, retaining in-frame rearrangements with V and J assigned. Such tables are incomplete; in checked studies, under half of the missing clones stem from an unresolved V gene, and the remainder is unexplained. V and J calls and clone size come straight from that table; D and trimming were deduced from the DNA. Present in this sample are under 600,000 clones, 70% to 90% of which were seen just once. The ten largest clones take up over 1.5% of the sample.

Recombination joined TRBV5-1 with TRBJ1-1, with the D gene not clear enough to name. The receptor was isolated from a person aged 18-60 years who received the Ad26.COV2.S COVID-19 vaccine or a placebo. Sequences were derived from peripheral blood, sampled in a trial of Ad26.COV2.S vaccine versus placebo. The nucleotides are TGCGCCAGCAGCTTTAGAGAGATGAACACTGAAGCTTTCTTT. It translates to CASSFREMNTEAFF.